This T cell receptor beta chain was recovered during a study of regulatory T cells in long-lasting Graves disease. Arm-PCR of CDR3 regions with iRepertoire HTBI primers generated TCR beta libraries. TCRdb ran MiXCR on the multiplex PCR reads and lists one entry per CDR3 protein. The top ten clones hold roughly 10% of a sample with roughly 500,000 distinct CDR3 sequences, 13% of them seen once. Time point specified: newly diagnosed GD, antithyroid drugs for less than 3 months. Extracted RNA from PBMCs served as the source of the TCR library. This sample also appeared in a second study, on T cells in Graves' hyperthyroidism and ophthalmopathy.

Sequencing was performed on peripheral blood mononuclear cells (PBMCs), taken at new diagnosis, from a patient treated with antithyroid drugs. The clonotype originates from a young man with Graves disease.

In DNA form, the CDR3 reads TGCAGTGCCCGGCGAGGGCTAGCGGGGCCCCGGGGGAATGAGCAGTTCTTC. Encoded protein: CSARRGLAGPRGNEQFF. This sequence joins TRBV20-1 and TRBJ2-1; 9 nucleotides align to TRBD2. Unmatched junction bases numbered 19, after V lost 6 bases and J lost 7 bases. The CDR3 is 17 amino acids. Looked up from germline, CDR1 is DFQATT and CDR2 is SNEGSKA (reference sequence).